The 9 T cell receptor beta chains in this list originate from one sample, sequenced in a study of breast tumors, draining lymph nodes, adjacent tissues. One entry per CDR3 protein, called by TCRdb with MiXCR from the multiplex PCR reads. Here the sample spans 55,000 to 75,000 distinct CDR3 sequences, 40% to 55% being singletons. Sequencing was performed on breast tumor tissue. The receptors originated from a female donor with breast cancer. Some clones in this sample may be carry-over from other donors' samples.

The V call is TRBV7-1, the J call TRBJ2-3, with a tentative D call TRBD1 (5 bases). TRBV7-1 is given ORF status, its function remaining uncertain. This CDR3 is built from 15 residues. Trimming took 2 bases from V and 6 from J, leaving 15 bases between them. CDR3 sequence (DNA): TGTGCCAGCAGCTCACCGGACATAGCCGCGGATACGCAGTATTTT. This sequence encodes CASSSPDIAADTQYF.

This clonotype has ten or more counts. The chain combines TRBV7-9 with TRBJ1-2; D is ambiguous. This CDR3 is 15 amino acids long. CDR1 is SEHNR, CDR2 FQNEAQ, per germline (reference sequence). The ends were cut back, 0 bases at V and 2 bases at J, with 10 bases in the middle. The DNA of the CDR3 is TGTGCCAGCAGCTTAGCACGGGGATTAAACTATGGCTACACCTTC. Encoded protein: CASSLARGLNYGYTF.

This clonotype was counted once. One junction end disagrees with the germline gene, perhaps due to a read error. This chain joins TRBV10-2 and TRBJ1-1; D remains ambiguous. Germline V gene sequence: CDR1 WSHSY, CDR2 SAAADI. CDR3 length: 14 residues. As DNA, the CDR3 is TGCGCCAGCAGTGCGGACGGGGTGAACACTGAAGCCTTCTTT. It yields the protein CASSADGVNTEAFF.

This clonotype was detected many times. V and J are TRBV12-5 and TRBJ2-2; TRBD1 matches at 9 bases. Germline assignment: CDR1 LGHNT and CDR2 FRNRAP. The CDR3 is 14 residues long. The junction had 3 bases not matched to a gene; V was cut back by 6 bases and J by 4 bases. The CDR3 is CASGRQGGTGELFF. CDR3 sequence (DNA): TGTGCTAGTGGGAGACAGGGGGGCACCGGGGAGCTGTTTTTT.

About this clonotype: One end of the junction does not line up with germline, which may come from a read error. The CDR3 nucleotides read TGCAGTGCTAGGGGTAGACAGGGGACCAGAGAGAACCAGTACTTC. Its protein is CSARGRQGTRENQYF. The rearrangement uses TRBV20-1 and TRBJ2-5; 8 bases map to TRBD1. CDR1 and CDR2 from the germline V gene are DFQATT and SNEGSKA (reference sequence). The CDR3 consists of 15 residues.

This clonotype has at least ten counts. The gene calls are TRBV6-1 and TRBJ2-7; TRBD1 might be the D (6 bases). The germline V gene has CDR1 MNHNS and CDR2 SASEGT. V was pared by 6 bases and J by 1 base, with 10 bases between. The CDR3 has 13 amino acids. CDR3 residues: CASRDSRSYEQYF. The CDR3 coding sequence is TGTGCCAGCAGGGACAGTCGTTCCTACGAGCAGTACTTC.

The chain is built from TRBV20-1 and TRBJ2-1, with 8 positions matching TRBD2. Unmatched junction bases numbered 11, after V lost 4 bases and J lost 9 bases. There are 14 residues in the CDR3. From germline, CDR1 is DFQATT and CDR2 SNEGSKA (reference sequence). CDR3 protein: CSAISGGRFAEQFF. The CDR3 DNA reads as TGCAGTGCTATCTCGGGGGGGCGGTTCGCTGAGCAGTTCTTC.

This clonotype was seen repeatedly, ten times or more. The rearrangement uses TRBV5-6 and TRBJ2-4; either TRBD1 or TRBD2 may fit D (6 bases each). The CDR3 covers 13 residues. Trimming stripped 0 bases from V and 8 bases from J, with 9 bases between. Germline loops: CDR1 SGHDT, CDR2 YYEEEE. The CDR3 reads CASSLEGEDIQYF. CDR3 nucleotide sequence: TGTGCCAGCAGCTTGGAGGGGGAGGACATTCAGTACTTC.

This clonotype has at least ten counts. The chain combines TRBV5-5 with TRBJ1-6; D remains ambiguous. The CDR3 consists of 14 residues. V lost 1 base and J lost 4, with 6 bases in between. Germline V gene lookup returns CDR1 SGHKS and CDR2 YYEKEE (reference sequence). The CDR3 reads CASSLWQYNSPLHF. CDR3 DNA sequence: TGTGCCAGCAGCTTGTGGCAGTATAATTCACCCCTCCACTTT.